This TCR beta chain was captured by sequencing in a study of CD8 T cells in ankylosing spondylitis (dated by TCRdb to between 2016 and 2019). General notes on the study: To find TCR variants linked to disease, the study profiled T cell receptor beta repertoires in ankylosing spondylitis patients and healthy donors. Peripheral blood samples were taken, and synovial fluid was additionally collected from ankylosing spondylitis patients. The full study cohort comprised around 25 ankylosing spondylitis patients and 85 to 120 healthy donors. The paper as a whole reports these results and caveats: A TCR beta motif made up of several highly homologous amino acid variants appeared to be characteristic of blood from ankylosing spondylitis patients. Some of the motif variants had been reported before in the synovial fluid and blood of reactive arthritis patients, a finding that suggests common disease-initiation mechanisms. The disease-linked clones showed a CD8+ phenotype and occurred at relatively low frequencies in peripheral blood. According to the report, matched synovial fluid samples from ankylosing spondylitis patients were significantly enriched for the disease-linked clones.

The instrument was an Illumina HiSeq 2500. Quantitative 5'-RACE with molecular barcodes was the method used to prepare the TCR beta libraries. The original pipeline was this. To identify disease-linked TCR variants, a new computational method was used, one built on a probabilistic model of VDJ rearrangement. The raw public data were reprocessed by TCRdb itself: fastp quality trimming at Q25, MiXCR clonotype calling, in-frame beta chains only. Each CDR3 protein appears once, grouped with its most common genes and DNA. What appears here as the V and J calls and clone size reflects TCRdb's work, not the paper's. In this sample the table shows 250,000 to 300,000 distinct CDR3 sequences, about 19% of which occur a single time. 7.5% to 9% of the sample is in the top ten clones. The CDR3 runs 15 amino acids, cysteine and phenylalanine included. Just the 45-base CDR3 DNA is kept, in frame starting at base 1. V is reduced by 4 bases and J by 0 bases, leaving a spacing of 12 bases between them. The germline V gene provides CDR1 LGHNA and CDR2 YNFKEQ.

This clonotype was seen many times. The clone's antigen remains unknown. Base qualities were left out, and no much larger clone turns up one base away. The clonotype comes from a male donor with ankylosing spondylitis or in good health (not recorded which). The receptor chain draws on TRBV4-2 and TRBJ1-2; possibly the D gene is TRBD1, per 5 matching bases. The sample comprised blood, either unsorted or a sorted T cell fraction (not recorded which). This receptor carries the CDR3 CASSPARGSNYGYTF. The nucleotide sequence reads TGTGCCAGCAGCCCCGCCCGGGGGTCTAACTATGGCTACACCTTC.